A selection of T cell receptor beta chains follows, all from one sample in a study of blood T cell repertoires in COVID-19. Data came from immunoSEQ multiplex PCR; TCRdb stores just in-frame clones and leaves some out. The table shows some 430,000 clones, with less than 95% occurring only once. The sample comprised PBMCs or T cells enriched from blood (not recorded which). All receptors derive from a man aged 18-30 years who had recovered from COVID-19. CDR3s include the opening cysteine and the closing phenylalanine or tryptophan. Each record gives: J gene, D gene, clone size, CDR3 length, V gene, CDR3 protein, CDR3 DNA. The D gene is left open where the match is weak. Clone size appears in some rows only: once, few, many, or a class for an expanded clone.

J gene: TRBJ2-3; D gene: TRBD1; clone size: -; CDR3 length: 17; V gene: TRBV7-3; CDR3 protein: CASSLIGDRIPPDTQYF; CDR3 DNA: TGTGCCAGCAGCTTGATTGGGGACAGGATTCCGCCAGATACGCAGTATTTT
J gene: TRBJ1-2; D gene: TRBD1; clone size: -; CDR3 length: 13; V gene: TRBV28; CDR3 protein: CASRIQGGRGYTF; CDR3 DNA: TGTGCCAGCAGGATACAGGGGGGAAGGGGCTACACCTTC
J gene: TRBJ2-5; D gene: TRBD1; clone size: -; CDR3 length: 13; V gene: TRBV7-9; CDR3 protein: CASSLGQGKTQYF; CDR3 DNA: TGTGCCAGCAGCTTGGGACAGGGAAAGACCCAGTACTTC
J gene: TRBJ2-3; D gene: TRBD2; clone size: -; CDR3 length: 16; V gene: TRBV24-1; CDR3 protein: CATAQGGSGGTDTQYF; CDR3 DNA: TGTGCCACCGCCCAAGGTGGCAGCGGGGGCACAGATACGCAGTATTTT
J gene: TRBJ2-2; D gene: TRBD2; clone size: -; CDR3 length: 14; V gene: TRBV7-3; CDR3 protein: CASSLQGLAGELFF; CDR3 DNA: TGTGCCAGCAGCTTACAGGGACTAGCCGGGGAGCTGTTTTTT
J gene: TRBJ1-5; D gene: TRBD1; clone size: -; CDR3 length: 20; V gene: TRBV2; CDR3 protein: CASRSVRDRRSMYSNQPQHF; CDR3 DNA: TGTGCCAGCAGGTCCGTTCGGGACAGGCGGTCGATGTATAGCAATCAGCCCCAGCATTTT
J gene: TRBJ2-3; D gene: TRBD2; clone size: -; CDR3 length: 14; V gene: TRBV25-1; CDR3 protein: CASSGTSRTDTQYF; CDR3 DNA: TGTGCCAGCAGTGGGACTAGCCGTACAGATACGCAGTATTTT
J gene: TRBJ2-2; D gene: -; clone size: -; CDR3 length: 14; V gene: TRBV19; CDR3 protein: CASTPDRNTGELFF; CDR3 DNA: TGTGCCAGTACCCCGGACAGGAACACCGGGGAGCTGTTTTTT
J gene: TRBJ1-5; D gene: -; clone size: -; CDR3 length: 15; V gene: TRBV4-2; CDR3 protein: CASSQDLADNQPQHF; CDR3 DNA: TGTGCCAGCAGCCAAGATTTGGCAGACAATCAGCCCCAGCATTTT
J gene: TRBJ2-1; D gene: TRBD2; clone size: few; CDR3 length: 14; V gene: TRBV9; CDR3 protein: CASSITGTTREQFF; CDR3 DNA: TGTGCCAGCAGCATCACCGGGACTACACGTGAGCAGTTCTTC
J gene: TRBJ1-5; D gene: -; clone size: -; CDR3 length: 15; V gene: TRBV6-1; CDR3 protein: CASSEAGPSNQPQHF; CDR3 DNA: TGTGCCAGCAGTGAAGCGGGCCCTAGCAATCAGCCCCAGCATTTT
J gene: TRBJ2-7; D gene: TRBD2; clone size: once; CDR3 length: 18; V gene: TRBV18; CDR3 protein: CASSPYFGRAGGLYEQYF; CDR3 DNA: TGTGCCAGCTCACCATACTTTGGTAGGGCGGGAGGGCTATACGAGCAGTACTTC
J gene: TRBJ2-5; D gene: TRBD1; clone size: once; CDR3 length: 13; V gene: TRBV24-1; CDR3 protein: CATRDTGVETQYF; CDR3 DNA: TGTGCCACCAGAGATACAGGGGTGGAGACCCAGTACTTC
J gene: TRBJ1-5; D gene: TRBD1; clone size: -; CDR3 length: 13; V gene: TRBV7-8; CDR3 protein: CASSGTAGQPQHF; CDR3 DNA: TGTGCCAGCAGCGGGACAGCGGGTCAGCCCCAGCATTTT
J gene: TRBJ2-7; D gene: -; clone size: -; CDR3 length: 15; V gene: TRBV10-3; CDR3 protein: CASRRMADDSYEQYF; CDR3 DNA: TGTGCCTCCCGGAGGATGGCAGACGATTCCTACGAGCAGTACTTC
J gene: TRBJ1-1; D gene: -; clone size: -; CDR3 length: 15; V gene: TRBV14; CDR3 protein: CASSQEPGLGTEAFF; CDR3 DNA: TGTGCCAGCAGCCAAGAACCGGGGCTTGGGACAGAAGCTTTCTTT
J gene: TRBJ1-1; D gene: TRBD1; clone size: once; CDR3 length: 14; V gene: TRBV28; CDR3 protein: CASSRQGRNTEAFF; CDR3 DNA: TGTGCCAGCAGTCGACAGGGGAGAAACACTGAAGCTTTCTTT
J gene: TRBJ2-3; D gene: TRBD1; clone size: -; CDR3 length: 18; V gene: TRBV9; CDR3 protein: CASSVSPGQGYGGDTQYF; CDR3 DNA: TGTGCCAGCAGCGTATCTCCGGGACAGGGATACGGGGGGGATACGCAGTATTTT
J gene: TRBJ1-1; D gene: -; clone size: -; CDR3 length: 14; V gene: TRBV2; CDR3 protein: CASSDRGLGTEAFF; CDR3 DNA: TGTGCCAGCAGTGACCGGGGTCTAGGCACTGAAGCTTTCTTT
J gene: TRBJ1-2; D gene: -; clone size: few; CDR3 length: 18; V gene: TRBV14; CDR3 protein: CASSPGLGTAEYYRGYTF; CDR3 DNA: TGTGCCAGCAGCCCCGGACTAGGGACGGCAGAGTACTATCGGGGCTACACCTTC
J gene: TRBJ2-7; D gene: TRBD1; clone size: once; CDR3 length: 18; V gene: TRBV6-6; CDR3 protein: CASIRNQLWDRRDYEQYF; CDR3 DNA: TGTGCCAGCATTCGCAATCAACTCTGGGACAGGAGGGACTACGAGCAGTACTTC
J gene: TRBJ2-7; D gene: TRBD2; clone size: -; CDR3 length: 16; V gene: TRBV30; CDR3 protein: CAWSAMGLAGTYEQYF; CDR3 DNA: TGTGCCTGGAGTGCGATGGGACTAGCGGGAACCTACGAGCAGTACTTC
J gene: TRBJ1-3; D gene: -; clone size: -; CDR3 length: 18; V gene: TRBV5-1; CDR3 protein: CASSLGGQVVLSGNTIYF; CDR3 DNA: TGCGCCAGCAGCTTGGGAGGGCAGGTCGTCCTCTCTGGAAACACCATATATTTT
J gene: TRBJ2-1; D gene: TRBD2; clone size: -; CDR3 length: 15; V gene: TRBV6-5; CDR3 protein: CASSYIGGSIGEQFF; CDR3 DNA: TGTGCCAGCAGTTACATTGGCGGGAGTATAGGTGAGCAGTTCTTC
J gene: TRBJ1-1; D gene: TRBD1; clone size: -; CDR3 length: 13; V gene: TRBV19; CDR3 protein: CAARDRDSPEAFF; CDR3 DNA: TGTGCCGCCCGGGACAGGGATTCGCCTGAAGCTTTCTTT
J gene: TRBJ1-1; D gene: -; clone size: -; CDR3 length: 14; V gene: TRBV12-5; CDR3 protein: CASGLVAGPYEAFF; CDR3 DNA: TGTGCTAGTGGTTTGGTTGCGGGGCCGTATGAAGCTTTCTTT
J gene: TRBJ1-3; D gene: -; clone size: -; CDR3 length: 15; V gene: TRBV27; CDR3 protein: CASRDPGLSGNTIYF; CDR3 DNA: TGTGCCAGCAGGGACCCGGGACTCTCTGGAAACACCATATATTTT
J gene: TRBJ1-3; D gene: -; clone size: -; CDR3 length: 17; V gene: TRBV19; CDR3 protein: CASSGREGTHSGNTIYF; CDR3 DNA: TGTGCCAGTAGTGGGAGGGAAGGAACCCACTCTGGAAACACCATATATTTT
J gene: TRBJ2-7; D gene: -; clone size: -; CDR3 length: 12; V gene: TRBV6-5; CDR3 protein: CASSYSRYEQYF; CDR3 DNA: TGTGCCAGCAGTTACTCGCGGTACGAGCAGTACTTC
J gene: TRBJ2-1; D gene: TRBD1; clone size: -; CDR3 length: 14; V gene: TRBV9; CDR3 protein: CASSAQGVYNEQFF; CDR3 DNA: TGTGCCAGCAGCGCCCAGGGGGTTTACAATGAGCAGTTCTTC
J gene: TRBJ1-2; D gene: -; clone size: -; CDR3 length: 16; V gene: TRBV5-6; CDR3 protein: CASHERPGQASYGYTF; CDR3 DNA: TGTGCCAGCCACGAAAGACCGGGACAAGCGAGCTATGGCTACACCTTC
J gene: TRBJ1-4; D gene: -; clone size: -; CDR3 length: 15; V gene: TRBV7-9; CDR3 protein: CASSLGQGSNEKLFF; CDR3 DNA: TGTGCCAGCAGCTTGGGTCAGGGCTCTAATGAAAAACTGTTTTTT
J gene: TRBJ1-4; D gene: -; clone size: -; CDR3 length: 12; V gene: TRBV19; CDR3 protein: CASKDSNEKLFF; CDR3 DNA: TGTGCCAGTAAAGACAGTAATGAAAAACTGTTTTTT
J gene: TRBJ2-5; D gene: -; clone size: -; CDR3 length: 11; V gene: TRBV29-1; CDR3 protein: CSVIRGETQYF; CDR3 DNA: TGCAGCGTTATTCGGGGGGAGACCCAGTACTTC
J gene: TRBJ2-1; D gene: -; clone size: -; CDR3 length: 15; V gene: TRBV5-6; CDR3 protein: CASSLGGGSYNEQFF; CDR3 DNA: TGTGCCAGCAGCCTGGGAGGCGGCTCCTACAATGAGCAGTTCTTC
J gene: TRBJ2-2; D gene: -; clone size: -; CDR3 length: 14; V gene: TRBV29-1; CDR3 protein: CSVEGPGHTGELFF; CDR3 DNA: TGCAGCGTTGAAGGTCCAGGGCACACCGGGGAGCTGTTTTTT
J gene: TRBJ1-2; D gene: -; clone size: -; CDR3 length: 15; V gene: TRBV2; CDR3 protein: CASSGPLGREYGYTF; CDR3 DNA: TGTGCCAGCAGTGGACCGCTCGGTAGGGAGTATGGCTACACCTTC